Below, 28 T cell receptor beta chains from the same sample are listed, as sequenced in a study of blood T cells in healthy people across ages. A second PCR of about 6 to 12 cycles used a sample-barcoded 5' primer and a J-beta primer mix. Using its own MiXCR run on the 5' RACE reads, TCRdb lists one record per CDR3 protein. Among over 1.5 million distinct CDR3 sequences, 49% were seen once, and the ten largest hold about 2.1%. Sequencing was done on a sample of blood. Every receptor here comes from a woman in her thirties or forties in good health.

As DNA, the CDR3 is TGCGCCAGCAGCCCCGCCCTGGCTAGCGGGGGTACCACAGATACGCAGTATTTT. It specifies CASSPALASGGTTDTQYF. This chain joins TRBV4-3 and TRBJ2-3; 10 nucleotides match TRBD2. CDR3 length: 18 residues. CDR1 LGHNA and CDR2 YSLEER come from the germline V gene. V was pared by 4 bases and J by 2 bases, with 12 bases of the junction left unmatched.

V usage is TRBV10-3 and J usage is TRBJ2-5; D remains unclear. This CDR3 comprises 13 residues. The V end lost 5 bases, the J end lost 11 bases, and 18 bases lay between the germline ends. Germline V CDR1 and CDR2: ENHRY, SYGVKD. The chain's CDR3 is CAISPRYTEEQYF. CDR3 nucleotide sequence: TGTGCCATCAGTCCCAGGTATACAGAAGAGCAGTACTTC.

The chain has TRBV20-1 and TRBJ2-3; D remains ambiguous. The CDR3 is made up of 12 amino acids. Germline values: CDR1 DFQATT, CDR2 SNEGSKA (reference sequence). Trimming removed 3 bases at V and 6 bases at J, with 10 bases between. CDR3 region: CSASNVVDTQYF. CDR3 coding DNA: TGCAGTGCTAGTAATGTGGTGGATACGCAGTATTTT.

The CDR3 sequence is CSARGTDAYEQYF. DNA of the CDR3: TGCAGTGCTAGGGGGACCGACGCCTACGAGCAGTACTTC. The chain is built from TRBV20-1 and TRBJ2-7; D is possibly TRBD1 or TRBD2 (5 bases each). Looked up from germline, CDR1 is DFQATT and CDR2 is SNEGSKA (reference sequence). The CDR3 is 13 amino acids. Trimming removed 3 bases from V and 2 bases from J, with 11 bases in between.

The chain has TRBV27 and TRBJ2-7, with TRBD1 matching 9 bases. The trim removed 0 bases at V and 6 bases at J, leaving 9 bases unmatched. Germline V CDR1 and CDR2: MNHEY, SMNVEV (reference sequence). The CDR3 has 16 residues. The CDR3 region is CASSLSGGQGLGEQYF. The CDR3 region has the DNA TGTGCCAGCAGTTTATCTGGTGGACAGGGGTTAGGCGAGCAGTACTTC.

This clonotype was detected once. This chain connects TRBV24-1 to TRBJ2-1; tentatively, D is TRBD2 (5 bases). The V gene's germline CDR1 is KGHDR and CDR2 SFDVKD. Trimming removed 3 bases from V and 7 bases from J, with 18 bases in between. The CDR3 sequence is 16 residues long. CDR3 amino acids: CATSDLIGASLNEQFF. The CDR3 DNA reads as TGTGCCACCAGTGATCTGATTGGAGCTAGCCTTAATGAGCAGTTCTTC.

The sample holds a few counts of this clonotype. This CDR3 is CASSLLETGVSSYNSPLHF. The CDR3 DNA is TGTGCCAGCAGCTTACTAGAGACAGGGGTGAGCTCCTATAATTCACCCCTCCACTTT. V usage is TRBV7-2 and J usage is TRBJ1-6, with 8 nucleotides matching TRBD1. The germline CDR1 and CDR2 sequences are SGHTA and FQGNSA. The CDR3 is 19 amino acids. J lost 0 bases, V lost 2 bases, and 9 bases had no gene match. The full variable domain, in which reference TRBV7-2 and TRBJ1-6 provide the parts outside the CDR3, is GAGVSQSPSNKVTEKGKDVELRCDPISGHTALYWYRQSLGQGLEFLIYFQGNSAPDKSGLPSDRFSAERTGGSVSTLTIQRTQQEDSAVYLCASSLLETGVSSYNSPLHFGNGTRLTVT.

The chain has TRBV6-1 and TRBJ1-2; the D is unclear. Germline V gene lookup returns CDR1 MNHNS and CDR2 SASEGT. The CDR3 has 15 residues. Deletions cut 2 bases from V and 8 bases from J, with 18 bases between. The CDR3 here is CASSEFPDSTEGYTF. CDR3 coding DNA: TGTGCCAGCAGTGAATTCCCCGACTCTACGGAGGGCTACACCTTC.

This clonotype was seen a handful of times. The V gene is TRBV21-1, the J gene TRBJ2-3; TRBD2, the D gene given by the table, was not confirmed from the DNA. TRBV21-1 is designated a pseudogene. The CDR3 sequence is 17 residues long. Here the CDR3 reads CANWGTSGAKRSTTQYF. DNA for the CDR3: TGTGCCAACTGGGGGACTAGCGGGGCTAAGAGGTCCACAACGCAGTATTTT.

The chain couples TRBV5-5 to TRBJ2-1; D may match TRBD1 or TRBD2 (5 bases each). The J call may be incorrect, as the DNA end agrees better with TRBJ2-7. In germline, CDR1 is SGHKS, CDR2 YYEKEE (reference sequence). The CDR3 length is 18 residues. The CDR3 DNA is TGTGCCAGCAGCCCCCTGCCCGCGATGAGGGGTACCTACAATGAGCAGTACTTC. Translated: CASSPLPAMRGTYNEQYF.

This clonotype was picked up one time. The CDR3 nucleotides read TGTGCCACCAGTGACTTCGGACTCCCCAGCAATCAGCCCCAGCATTTT. Residues: CATSDFGLPSNQPQHF. This chain connects TRBV24-1 to TRBJ1-5; D gene uncertain. CDR1 is KGHDR and CDR2 is SFDVKD in the germline V gene. The V end was cut by 4 bases, the J end by 1 base, with 13 bases between. The CDR3 totals 16 residues.

The chain is built from TRBV9 and TRBJ2-1; the match to TRBD2 covers 12 bases. Losses at the gene ends were 3 bases for V and 4 bases for J; bases not matched to a gene: 8. Germline loops: CDR1 SGDLS, CDR2 YYNGEE. CDR3 size: 17 residues. The CDR3 DNA sequence: TGTGCCAGCAGCGCCCCAGCCGGGACTAGCGGGTACAATGAGCAGTTCTTC. Amino acid sequence: CASSAPAGTSGYNEQFF. The entire variable domain, with the rest obtained from reference TRBV9 and TRBJ2-1, is as follows: DSGVTQTPKHLITATGQRVTLRCSPRSGDLSVYWYQQSLDQGLQFLIQYYNGEERAKGNILERFSAQQFPDLHSELNLSSLELGDSALYFCASSAPAGTSGYNEQFFGPGTRLTVL.

The chain joins TRBV9 to TRBJ2-5; TRBD2 matches 8 bases. This CDR3 spans 17 amino acids. The V segment lost 2 bases and the J segment 1 base; nucleotides outside the gene matches: 10. Germline CDR1 SGDLS, CDR2 YYNGEE. The CDR3 DNA sequence: TGTGCCAGCAGCGTCTTTTCCGGGGGGGAGTTCCAAGAGACCCAGTACTTC. Its protein is CASSVFSGGEFQETQYF.

The rearrangement uses TRBV12-3 or TRBV12-4 and TRBJ2-5; D remains unclear. V was pared by 8 bases and J by 0 bases, with 7 bases between. The CDR3 totals 12 residues. The CDR3 region is CASALNQETQYF. In nucleotides, the CDR3 is TGTGCCAGCGCCTTGAACCAAGAGACCCAGTACTTC.

This clonotype was observed at least ten times. The genes are TRBV3-1 and TRBJ2-1, with 8 nucleotides matching TRBD1. Germline assignment: CDR1 LGHDT and CDR2 YNNKEL (reference sequence). CDR3 length: 14 amino acids. V shed 4 bases and J 9 bases; nucleotides not matched to a gene: 8. As DNA, the CDR3 is TGTGCCAGCAGCCCCCGGGACAGGTTCGGTGAGCAGTTCTTC. Translating gives CASSPRDRFGEQFF.

The chain uses TRBV2 and TRBJ1-2; D is ambiguous. The V and J ends lost 1 base and 8 bases respectively, with 14 bases between them. The CDR3 spans 14 residues. Germline V gene sequence: CDR1 SNHLY, CDR2 FYNNEI. The CDR3 region has the DNA TGTGCCAGCAGTGAAGGTGTGAACAGCGAGGGCTACACCTTC. Translated, it gives CASSEGVNSEGYTF. The entire variable domain, with the rest obtained from reference TRBV2 and TRBJ1-2, is as follows: EPEVTQTPSHQVTQMGQEVILRCVPISNHLYFYWYRQILGQKVEFLVSFYNNEISEKSEIFDDQFSVERPDGSNFTLKIRSTKLEDSAMYFCASSEGVNSEGYTFGSGTRLTVV.

CDR3 bases: TGTGCCAGCAGCTATCTACAGGGGAATTCACCCCTCCACTTT. Protein: CASSYLQGNSPLHF. This chain links TRBV13 with TRBJ1-6; 7 bases are shared with TRBD1. Germline values: CDR1 PRHDT, CDR2 FYEKMQ (reference sequence). After removal of 4 bases from V and 7 bases from J, the junction contained 4 bases not matched to a gene. The CDR3 is 14 residues long.

This clonotype appeared a few times. The chain recombines TRBV20-1 with TRBJ1-2, with D uncertain. The germline gives CDR1 DFQATT, CDR2 SNEGSKA (reference sequence). V was trimmed by 6 bases and J by 8 bases, leaving 13 bases between them. This CDR3 region has 11 residues. CDR3 loop: CSAFKWSGYTF. In DNA form, the CDR3 reads TGCAGTGCCTTTAAATGGAGCGGCTACACCTTC.

Only a few counts were recorded for this clonotype. V and J are TRBV7-2 and TRBJ1-2, with a tentative D call TRBD1 (6 bases). The CDR3 has 15 amino acids. V lost 5 bases, J lost 0 bases, and 13 bases lay in between. Germline assignment: CDR1 SGHTA and CDR2 FQGNSA. DNA for the CDR3: TGTGCCAGCAGCCAAGGACAGAGAACTAACTATGGCTACACCTTC. Translating gives CASSQGQRTNYGYTF.

This clonotype has just one count. The gene calls are TRBV10-3 and TRBJ2-3, with 13 bases identical to TRBD2. The germline gives CDR1 ENHRY, CDR2 SYGVKD. V was pared by 2 bases and J by 5 bases, with 1 base of the junction left unmatched. The CDR3 sequence is 15 residues long. The CDR3 sequence is CAISEGLAGEDTQYF. The CDR3 DNA sequence: TGTGCCATCAGTGAGGGACTAGCGGGGGAAGATACGCAGTATTTT.

This clonotype appeared a few times. The chain is built from TRBV4-3 and TRBJ2-3; TRBD1 matches at 7 bases. CDR3 size: 13 residues. Per the germline V gene, CDR1 is LGHNA and CDR2 is YSLEER. V was clipped by 5 bases and J by 8 bases; unmatched bases: 7. The CDR3, as DNA: TGCGCCAGCAGCTCGACCCGACAGGGTACGCAGTATTTT. Amino acids: CASSSTRQGTQYF.

The chain recombines TRBV29-1 with TRBJ2-4, with 8 bases aligning to TRBD1. Germline V CDR1 and CDR2: SQVTM, ANQGSEA. With 7 bases clipped from V and 13 bases from J, the junction kept 9 bases outside the gene matches. The CDR3 loop spans 11 amino acids. DNA for the CDR3: TGCAGCGCCTGGACAGGGAGAGAGCAGTACTTC. This sequence encodes CSAWTGREQYF.

The chain carries TRBV12-3 or TRBV12-4 and TRBJ2-1; TRBD2 aligns across 14 bases. With 6 bases clipped from V and 6 bases from J, the junction kept 7 bases outside the gene matches. This CDR3 region has 16 residues. The CDR3, as DNA: TGTGCCAGCAGCCACTCGGGACTAGCGGGGGTCAATGAGCAGTTCTTC. Amino acid sequence: CASSHSGLAGVNEQFF.

Comment on this clonotype: The junction shows a germline mismatch at one end, possibly a read error. The chain employs TRBV11-3 and TRBJ2-5, with D possibly matching TRBD1 (7 bases). Per germline, CDR1 SGHNT and CDR2 YENEEA. The CDR3 totals 15 residues. CDR3 protein: CVSSLGGTAQETQYF. The CDR3 coding sequence is TGTGTCAGCAGCTTAGGAGGGACAGCCCAAGAGACCCAGTACTTC.

The rearrangement uses TRBV27 and TRBJ1-5; D not certain. This CDR3 spans 16 amino acids. The germline CDR1 and CDR2 sequences are MNHEY and SMNVEV (reference sequence). V shed 4 bases and J shed 4 bases, with 17 bases lying between them. The CDR3 sequence is CASSSRGSSQNQPQHF. The CDR3 nucleotides read TGTGCCAGCAGTTCCCGCGGGTCCTCCCAGAATCAGCCCCAGCATTTT.

This clonotype has only a few counts. This rearrangement joins TRBV10-3 to TRBJ1-2, with a possible D match to TRBD1 (6 bases). The CDR3 is 17 residues long. With 1 base removed from V and 3 bases from J, the gap between germline ends came to 18 bases. Germline CDR1 is ENHRY and CDR2 is SYGVKD. For the CDR3, the DNA is TGTGCCATCAGTGAGTGGGGCAGACAGGTTGTTGACTATGGCTACACCTTC. This encodes CAISEWGRQVVDYGYTF.

V usage is TRBV10-1 and J usage is TRBJ2-7; 8 positions agree with TRBD1. The ends lost 1 base at V and 3 bases at J; junction bases unmatched: 14. The CDR3 covers 18 residues. Germline lookup yields CDR1 WNHNN and CDR2 SYGVQD (reference sequence). CDR3 protein: CASSEFRGQGTSLYEQYF. The CDR3, as DNA: TGCGCCAGCAGTGAGTTCCGTGGACAGGGCACCTCTCTCTACGAGCAGTACTTC.

The rearrangement links TRBV28 to TRBJ2-7; D remains ambiguous. V dropped 6 bases and J dropped 2 bases, with 17 bases sitting between them. This CDR3 has 15 residues. CDR1 and CDR2 from the germline V gene are MDHEN and SYDVKM. The CDR3 region has the DNA TGTGCCAGCAGCTTCCCGACCGAACTCGCCTACGAGCAGTACTTC. Encoded protein: CASSFPTELAYEQYF. The entire variable domain, with the rest obtained from reference TRBV28 and TRBJ2-7, is as follows: DVKVTQSSRYLVKRTGEKVFLECVQDMDHENMFWYRQDPGLGLRLIYFSYDVKMKEKGDIPEGYSVSREKKERFSLILESASTNQTSMYLCASSFPTELAYEQYFGPGTRLTVT.